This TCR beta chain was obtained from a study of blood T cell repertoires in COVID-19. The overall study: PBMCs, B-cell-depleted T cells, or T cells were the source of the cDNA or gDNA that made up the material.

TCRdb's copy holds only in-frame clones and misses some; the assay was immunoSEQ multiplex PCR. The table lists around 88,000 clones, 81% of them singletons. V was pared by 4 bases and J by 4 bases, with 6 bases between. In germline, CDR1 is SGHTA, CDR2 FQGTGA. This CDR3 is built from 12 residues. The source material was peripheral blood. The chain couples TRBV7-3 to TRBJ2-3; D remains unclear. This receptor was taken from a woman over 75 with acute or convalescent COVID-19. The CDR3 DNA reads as TGTGCCAGCAGCTCGCAGGCAGATACGCAGTATTTT. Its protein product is CASSSQADTQYF.